This TCR beta chain was observed in a study of CD8 T cells in Susac syndrome (dated by TCRdb to the late 2010s). Study-level background: The study used repertoire sequencing to test whether antigen drove CD8+ T cell activation and differentiation in Susac syndrome. The clonality of the CD8+ T cell repertoire was compared across over 10 healthy donors, some 14 Susac syndrome patients and around 16 multiple sclerosis patients.

High-throughput TCR beta sequencing profiled peripheral blood CD8+ and CD4+ T cells from healthy donors, Susac syndrome patients and multiple sclerosis patients. Multiple sclerosis controls were treatment-naive patients with stable or active relapsing-remitting disease fulfilling revised McDonald criteria. Bulk CD8+ and CD4+ T cells were purified by magnetic negative isolation, while CD8+ TEMRA cells were enriched using FACS. Blood was collected in EDTA tubes and processed within 24 hours, with PBMCs isolated through density gradient centrifugation. PBMCs destined for TCR sequencing were cryopreserved in liquid nitrogen and later thawed in a 37 °C water bath. The sorted or isolated CD4+, CD8+ and CD8+ TEMRA cells reached a purity of at least 90%. Findings and caveats that apply to the study as a whole: The number of individuals in the TCR sequencing and HLA analysis was recognized as being relatively small.

RNA was extracted using the RNeasy kit, and about 0.45 to 1 ug of the RNA was reverse transcribed with random hexamers. The immunoSEQ multiplex PCR assay, covering 54 Vbeta and 13 Jbeta segments, was used to amplify TCR beta CDR3 regions. PCR amplification bias was corrected by using a synthetic template baseline for primer optimization and computational correction. Per the original workflow: Only productive sequences were kept, with reads annotated to V, D and J genes according to IMGT and analyzed in immunoSEQ Analyzer. To calculate clonality, Shannon entropy was normalized by log2 of the number of productive unique sequences and then subtracted from one. Public and private clones were assessed among the 100 most prevalent clones of each patient and control. A clone was defined as Susac-specific if it was absent from the healthy and MS cohorts, from more than 850 published viral clones and from other ImmuneACCESS disease sequences. TCRdb redid the processing of the public reads, applying fastp at Q25 and MiXCR, and retained in-frame beta chains. CDR3 protein sequences are deduplicated, and each keeps its most common genes and DNA. TCRdb assigned the V and J calls; the authors' analysis was not used. A total of approximately 300,000 distinct CDR3 sequences appear in this sample, almost 85% of them only once. The biggest ten clones account for roughly 0.21% of the sample.

For CDR1 and CDR2, the germline V gene (reference sequence) lists MNHEY and SMNVEV. V is trimmed back by 5 bases and J by 7 bases, and the junction contains 11 bases that no gene match accounts for. The CDR3 runs 16 residues from the cysteine to the phenylalanine. Left in the record is the CDR3 DNA by itself, 48 bases read in frame from the first base. With respect to this clonotype: No antigen is known for it. There are no base qualities to consult, and no much larger clone falls within one base.

Recombination connected TRBV27 to TRBJ2-2; 9 bases in the junction line up with TRBD2. This receptor was obtained from a human donor with multiple sclerosis. The specimen was CD8+ T cells from PBMCs. The CDR3: CASSPGTSPRGGELFF. In nucleotide form, the sequence is TGTGCCAGCAGTCCGGGGACTAGCCCCCGAGGCGGGGAGCTGTTTTTT.